These T cell receptor beta chains were read from a single sample in a study of control samples from healthy donors and cancer patients. TCRdb keeps only in-frame clones here, not all; method: immunoSEQ multiplex PCR. Counted here are 150,000 to 170,000 clones, approximately 96% occurring once; the ten biggest clones make up about 5%. The sequenced sample was blood. The receptors shown here come from a man aged 35-49 years in good health. CDR3s include the opening cysteine and the closing phenylalanine or tryptophan. A D gene is named only where the DNA matches it firmly. Clone size is not always given. Where it is, it says once, few, many or a class for expanded clones.

-	TRBV13	TRBJ1-4	-	CASKSNHQDEKLFF	TGTGCCAGCAAATCGAATCACCAAGATGAAAAACTGTTTTTT
-	TRBV29-1	TRBJ2-3	TRBD1	CSVEGQGAKGTQYF	TGCAGCGTTGAAGGCCAGGGGGCTAAGGGTACGCAGTATTTT
once	TRBV30	TRBJ1-1	-	CAWRAIGGDTEAFF	TGTGCCTGGAGGGCGATTGGGGGTGACACTGAAGCTTTCTTT
once	TRBV7-8	TRBJ1-6	TRBD1	CASSPRTGNNSPLHF	TGTGCCAGCAGCCCGAGGACAGGGAACAATTCACCCCTCCACTTT
-	TRBV11-2	TRBJ1-4	-	CASSLGWTDNEKLFF	TGTGCCAGCAGCTTAGGTTGGACAGATAATGAAAAACTGTTTTTT
-	TRBV19	TRBJ1-1	-	CASSIPRENTEAFF	TGTGCCAGTAGTATTCCCAGAGAGAACACTGAAGCTTTCTTT
-	TRBV7-9	TRBJ1-1	-	CASSRGVNTEAFF	TGTGCCAGCAGCCGAGGGGTGAACACTGAAGCTTTCTTT
-	TRBV20-1	TRBJ2-1	-	CSAITNNEQFF	TGCAGTGCCATCACAAACAATGAGCAGTTCTTC
-	TRBV27	TRBJ1-5	-	CASRRGPGPQHF	TGTGCCAGCCGCAGGGGCCCGGGGCCCCAGCATTTT
-	TRBV19	TRBJ1-1	-	CASSAGWTEAFF	TGTGCCAGTAGTGCAGGGTGGACTGAAGCTTTCTTT
-	TRBV6-5	TRBJ1-1	TRBD1	CASSPTGGWSTEAFF	TGTGCCAGCAGTCCCACAGGGGGGTGGAGCACTGAAGCTTTCTTT
-	TRBV19	TRBJ1-2	-	CAVTSGGDYGYTF	TGTGCTGTTACCTCGGGGGGCGACTATGGCTACACCTTC
-	TRBV6-1	TRBJ1-3	TRBD1	CASSEDRGNSGNTIYF	TGTGCCAGCAGTGAAGACAGGGGGAACTCTGGAAACACCATATATTTT
-	TRBV19	TRBJ1-6	-	CASRSEQGGGSPLHF	TGTGCCAGTAGATCAGAACAGGGTGGTGGTTCACCCCTCCACTTT
-	TRBV6-6	TRBJ1-1	TRBD1	CASSQQGITGPTEAFF	TGTGCCAGCAGCCAACAGGGGATCACCGGCCCCACTGAAGCTTTCTTT
-	TRBV7-2	TRBJ1-5	TRBD1	CASSLTGISNQPQHF	TGTGCCAGCAGCTTGACAGGGATTAGCAATCAGCCCCAGCATTTT
-	TRBV27	TRBJ1-1	-	CASSLTYRLNTEAFF	TGTGCCAGCAGTTTGACCTATCGGTTGAACACTGAAGCTTTCTTT
once	TRBV5-4	TRBJ2-3	-	CAKQTDTNAVYTQYF	TGTGCCAAACAGACAGACACAAACGCGGTATATACGCAGTATTTT
-	TRBV5-1	TRBJ2-5	-	CASSLAETQYF	TGCGCCAGCAGCTTGGCGGAGACCCAGTACTTC
-	TRBV2	TRBJ2-7	TRBD2	CASLRGEGTYEQYF	TGTGCCAGCCTTCGAGGGGAGGGAACCTACGAGCAGTACTTC
-	TRBV7-2	TRBJ2-7	TRBD1	CASSSWTGGTLSYEQYF	TGTGCCAGCAGCTCATGGACAGGGGGCACCCTCTCCTACGAGCAGTACTTC
-	TRBV5-1	TRBJ1-2	TRBD1	CASSSGTANYGYTF	TGCGCCAGCAGCTCCGGGACAGCTAACTATGGCTACACCTTC
-	TRBV3-1/TRBV3-2	TRBJ2-1	-	CASSHHQPGTDPYNEQFF	TGTGCCAGCAGCCACCACCAACCCGGGACCGATCCCTACAATGAGCAGTTCTTC
-	TRBV5-1	TRBJ2-5	-	CASGGGAPETQYF	TGCGCCAGCGGAGGAGGGGCCCCAGAGACCCAGTACTTC
-	TRBV28	TRBJ1-2	TRBD1	CATRGQGPPYGYTF	TGTGCCACCAGGGGACAGGGTCCCCCCTATGGCTACACCTTC
-	TRBV18	TRBJ1-5	-	CASSPGQNQPQHF	TGTGCCAGCTCACCAGGACAGAATCAGCCCCAGCATTTT
-	TRBV7-9	TRBJ1-2	-	CASSLQGLDGYTF	TGTGCCAGCAGCTTACAGGGGTTAGATGGCTACACCTTC
-	TRBV28	TRBJ2-1	TRBD1	CASSRLPGTGGYNEQFF	TGTGCCAGCAGTAGATTGCCCGGGACAGGGGGTTACAATGAGCAGTTCTTC
-	TRBV11-2	TRBJ2-7	-	CASSSVAGRQEQYF	TGTGCCAGCAGCTCGGTCGCAGGGAGGCAGGAGCAGTACTTC
-	TRBV7-9	TRBJ1-1	-	CASSIPNTEAFF	TGTGCCAGCAGCATTCCGAACACTGAAGCTTTCTTT
-	TRBV2	TRBJ1-6	-	CASSEVGSSYNSPLHF	TGTGCCAGCAGTGAAGTAGGCAGCTCCTATAATTCACCCCTCCACTTT
-	TRBV5-5	TRBJ1-1	-	CASSLRGEGTEAFF	TGTGCCAGCAGCTTGCGGGGCGAAGGCACTGAAGCTTTCTTT
-	TRBV7-9	TRBJ1-2	TRBD1	CASSFGLQGLGYGYTF	TGTGCCAGCAGCTTTGGTTTACAGGGGCTCGGCTATGGCTACACCTTC
-	TRBV18	TRBJ1-4	-	CASSRVQGNEKLFF	TGTGCCAGCTCACGGGTTCAAGGAAATGAAAAACTGTTTTTT
-	TRBV4-3	TRBJ2-3	-	CASSQLGGGRTDTQYF	TGCGCCAGCAGCCAACTTGGGGGGGGGCGGACAGATACGCAGTATTTT
-	TRBV4-1	TRBJ1-2	-	CASSQTGSYGYTF	TGCGCCAGCAGCCAAACCGGGAGCTATGGCTACACCTTC
-	TRBV4-1	TRBJ2-1	TRBD1	CASSRDGTGGPSSYNEQFF	TGCGCCAGCAGTCGAGACGGGACAGGGGGCCCCAGCTCCTACAATGAGCAGTTCTTC
-	TRBV6-5	TRBJ1-3	-	CASSYSRGPGNTIYF	TGTGCCAGCAGTTACAGTCGGGGACCCGGAAACACCATATATTTT
-	TRBV28	TRBJ1-1	-	CASSLTGLNTEAFF	TGTGCCAGCAGCCTGACAGGCCTGAACACTGAAGCTTTCTTT
-	TRBV6-2/TRBV6-3	TRBJ2-7	TRBD1	CASSYLRDSPYEQYF	TGTGCCAGCAGTTACTTGAGGGACAGCCCCTACGAGCAGTACTTC
-	TRBV3-1/TRBV3-2	TRBJ1-4	TRBD1	CASSPETGGSNEKLFF	TGTGCCAGCAGCCCAGAAACAGGGGGCAGTAATGAAAAACTGTTTTTT
-	TRBV7-2	TRBJ2-7	-	CASSLDQFIYEQYF	TGTGCCAGCAGCTTAGATCAGTTCATCTACGAGCAGTACTTC
-	TRBV6-1	TRBJ1-2	-	CASTSDRANYGYTF	TGTGCCAGCACTTCGGACCGAGCTAACTATGGCTACACCTTC
-	TRBV19	TRBJ1-5	-	CASSSTASNSNQPQHF	TGTGCCAGTAGTTCCACAGCCTCGAATAGCAATCAGCCCCAGCATTTT